A selection of T cell receptor beta chains follows, all from one sample in a study of cytomegalovirus exposure and HLA in healthy donors. The table came from immunoSEQ multiplex PCR; TCRdb's copy has only in-frame clones and leaves some out. Of a few hundred thousand clones in the sample, roughly 79% were seen once. The source material was PBMCs. The receptors were sampled from a woman aged 40 to 50 in good health and CMV-seronegative. Both conserved end residues are part of each CDR3. The order of the fields is J gene, clone size, V gene, D gene, CDR3 DNA, CDR3 protein. The D gene is left open where the match is weak. Expanded clones get a size class; other rows say once, few or many, or leave the size out.

>TRBJ2-5|-|TRBV7-2|-
TGTGCCAGCAGCCAAGGGACATTCCAAGAGACCCAGTACTTC
CASSQGTFQETQYF
>TRBJ2-3|-|TRBV6-5|-
TGTGCCAGCAGCCACCGAGGGCTAGCAGGCGATACGCAGTATTTT
CASSHRGLAGDTQYF
>TRBJ2-1|-|TRBV9|TRBD2
TGTGCCAGCAGCGTTGGGCGGGGGGGCTATGAGCAGTTCTTC
CASSVGRGGYEQFF
>TRBJ1-6|-|TRBV5-1|TRBD1
TGCGCCAGCAGCACGACAGGGGGCAGCTCACCCCTCCACTTT
CASSTTGGSSPLHF
>TRBJ1-2|-|TRBV4-1|TRBD1
TGCGCCAGCAGCCAAGATCACGGGACAGGGTCCCGTGGCTACACCTTC
CASSQDHGTGSRGYTF
>TRBJ2-4|-|TRBV2|TRBD2
TGTGCCAGCAGGGGGGGGGTAGTGATCCAGTACTTC
CASRGGVVIQYF
>TRBJ2-5|few|TRBV7-9|-
TGTGCCAGCAGCGCTCGGACAGTAGAGACCCAGTACTTC
CASSARTVETQYF
>TRBJ1-5|-|TRBV18|TRBD1
TGTGCCAGCTCGGCAGCTAAACAGGGGGCCAGTAATCAGCCCCAGCATTTT
CASSAAKQGASNQPQHF
>TRBJ1-4|once|TRBV29-1|-
TGCAGCGTTGAGGTAGCGGGAGGGAATGAAAAACTGTTTTTT
CSVEVAGGNEKLFF
>TRBJ1-1|-|TRBV7-2|-
TGTGCCAGCAGCCGCCGACAGGACCCTGAAGCTTTCTTT
CASSRRQDPEAFF
>TRBJ2-5|-|TRBV9|TRBD1
TGTGCCAGCAGTGACTCGACAGGGGAACTTGTAGAGACCCAGTACTTC
CASSDSTGELVETQYF
>TRBJ2-7|-|TRBV6-1|TRBD1
TGTGCCAGCAGTACAGGGGGCAACGGATACGAGCAGTACTTC
CASSTGGNGYEQYF
>TRBJ2-2|few|TRBV4-1|-
TGCGCCAGCAGCCAGCCCGCGGGCGGGGAGCTGTTTTTT
CASSQPAGGELFF
>TRBJ1-1|once|TRBV4-3|-
TGCGCCAGCAGCCAAGGGAGGATAGGGAACACTGAAGCTTTCTTT
CASSQGRIGNTEAFF
>TRBJ2-1|-|TRBV19|-
TGTGCCAGTAGAACGGACTCAAACAATGAGCAGTTCTTC
CASRTDSNNEQFF
>TRBJ2-5|-|TRBV6-6|-
TGTGCCAGCACCCCCAGTTATGAGGGTAGGGAGACCCAGTACTTC
CASTPSYEGRETQYF
>TRBJ2-1|-|TRBV7-7|-
TGTGCTAGCAGCTTTAGTTCCGTGGACAATGAGCAGTTCTTC
CASSFSSVDNEQFF
>TRBJ1-5|-|TRBV10-3|-
TGTGCCACGGCCCCCGACTCCCATCAGCCCCAGCATTTT
CATAPDSHQPQHF
>TRBJ1-6|-|TRBV30|TRBD1
TGTGCCTGGATTGGACAGGCGAATTCACCCCTCCACTTT
CAWIGQANSPLHF
>TRBJ1-6|once|TRBV11-3|-
TGTGCCAGCAGCTCACTCTCAGAGACTAGCTCCTATAATTCACCCCTCCACTTT
CASSSLSETSSYNSPLHF
>TRBJ1-2|-|TRBV6-5|-
TGTGCCAGCAGCCCGATCTTTCGGGGGTATGGCTACACCTTC
CASSPIFRGYGYTF
>TRBJ1-2|-|TRBV28|TRBD1
TGTGCCAGCAGTTCCCTTGGACAGGGGTCGGATGGCTACACCTTC
CASSSLGQGSDGYTF
>TRBJ2-1|-|TRBV28|-
TGTGCCAGCAGTTTTTTACAGGGATCGAATGAGCAGTTCTTC
CASSFLQGSNEQFF
>TRBJ1-2|-|TRBV5-6|TRBD1
TGTGCCAGCAACCCCGCTGGGACAGGGGGCAACTATGGCTACACCTTC
CASNPAGTGGNYGYTF
>TRBJ2-5|-|TRBV28|-
TGTGCCAGCAGTTCGTACAGGGAATTTCGGGGAGAGACCCAGTACTTC
CASSSYREFRGETQYF
>TRBJ2-3|-|TRBV28|-
TGTGCCAGCAGTTTGCAGGGAACCACAGATACGCAGTATTTT
CASSLQGTTDTQYF
>TRBJ2-1|-|TRBV7-8|-
TGTGCCAGCAGCTTAGACAGGGTAAATGAGCAGTTCTTC
CASSLDRVNEQFF
>TRBJ2-7|-|TRBV6-6|TRBD1
TGTGCCAGCAGTTGGGACAGCAATCCATCCCCCATCCAGCAGTACTTC
CASSWDSNPSPIQQYF
>TRBJ1-5|-|TRBV30|-
TGTGCCTGGGGGGGGGCGGCGGCGCAGGGGAGGGGACAGCCCCAGCATTTT
CAWGGAAAQGRGQPQHF
>TRBJ1-1|-|TRBV18|TRBD1
TGTGCCAGCTCACCTGTCGGACAGGCTGTCACTGAAGCTTTCTTT
CASSPVGQAVTEAFF
>TRBJ2-2|-|TRBV5-1|TRBD2
TGCGCCAGCAGCACCACTAGCGGGGGAAACACCGGGGAGCTGTTTTTT
CASSTTSGGNTGELFF
>TRBJ1-2|-|TRBV7-3|TRBD1
TGTGCCAGCAGCCAAAGCGGACAGGGCGTTATCGCCTTC
CASSQSGQGVIAF
>TRBJ1-1|-|TRBV23-1|TRBD1
TGCGCCAGCAGTCAATCTTTGCAAGGGGGCTTGGCGGAAGCTTTCTTT
CASSQSLQGGLAEAFF
>TRBJ2-3|few|TRBV19|-
TGTGCCAGTAACCCAGGGGCAGGTACCAGCACAGATACGCAGTATTTT
CASNPGAGTSTDTQYF
>TRBJ1-2|once|TRBV29-1|TRBD1
TGCAGCGTTGAAGCCAGGGGGAACTATGGCTACACCTTC
CSVEARGNYGYTF
>TRBJ2-7|-|TRBV2|TRBD1
TGTGCCAGCAGTGTGGCGACAGGGGGATACGAGCAGTACTTC
CASSVATGGYEQYF
>TRBJ1-1|-|TRBV5-4|TRBD1
TGTGCCAGCAGCTTGGGGGGACAGCCCATGAACACTGAAGCTTTCTTT
CASSLGGQPMNTEAFF
>TRBJ2-7|-|TRBV29-1|TRBD1
TGCAGCGTCGGGACAGGGGTCGAGCAGTACTTC
CSVGTGVEQYF
>TRBJ2-7|-|TRBV30|-
TGTGCCTGGACCCGGGGGACAGCCTACGAGCAGTACTTC
CAWTRGTAYEQYF
>TRBJ2-5|few|TRBV25-1|-
TGTGCCAGCAGTGAATACTACCAAGAGACCCAGTACTTC
CASSEYYQETQYF
>TRBJ1-2|-|TRBV5-1|TRBD1
TGCGCCAGCAGCTTGGAACAGGGGGCCTATGGCTACACCTTC
CASSLEQGAYGYTF
>TRBJ2-1|-|TRBV9|-
TGTGCCAGCAGCGTTTCTACTAGAAACGGCTACAATGAGCAGTTCTTC
CASSVSTRNGYNEQFF
>TRBJ2-5|-|TRBV29-1|-
TGCAGCGTTGAAAGGGGTGGAGAGACCCAGTACTTC
CSVERGGETQYF
>TRBJ2-3|-|TRBV5-8|TRBD2
TGTGCCAGCAGCTCGGGGGGGCGGACAGATACGCAGTATTTT
CASSSGGRTDTQYF